This TCR beta chain was captured in a study of blood T cell repertoires in COVID-19. Study in general: Italy, Spain and the United States were the sources of the convalescent and acute COVID-19 samples. T cells, B-cell-depleted T cells, or PBMCs supplied cDNA or gDNA.

The CDR3 spans 14 residues. Trimming at V came to 3 bases and at J to 7 bases, leaving 6 bases not matched to a gene. Germline V gives CDR1 LGHNA, CDR2 YNFKEQ. Original processing notes: Amplified reference gene primers provided the basis for estimating nucleated cell counts. The protocol was immunoSEQ multiplex PCR, while the TCRdb copy is restricted to in-frame clones and leaves out a portion. From that table come the V and J calls and clone size; the DNA was used to work out D and trimming. The table includes 65,000 to 90,000 clones, approximately 88% detected once. The sequence was collected from a woman older than 75 with acute or convalescent COVID-19. The sequenced sample was peripheral blood. J is TRBJ1-1 and V is TRBV4-2, with 9 bases lining up with TRBD1. This CDR3 is CASSHPGQGGEAFF. The CDR3 bases are TGTGCCAGCAGCCATCCGGGACAGGGAGGTGAAGCTTTCTTT.